The rows below give T cell receptor beta chains drawn from one sample of a study of OX40 agonist ivuxolimab in advanced cancers. Method: immunoSEQ multiplex PCR; TCRdb's copy keeps in-frame clones and lacks some. The sample lists tens of thousands of clones, about 88% seen once, with 5.5% to 7% in the top ten. The sequenced sample was CD4+ or CD8+ T cells sorted from blood, obtained in a trial of the OX40 agonist ivuxolimab. The receptor set was obtained from an adult with an advanced solid tumor such as melanoma, head and neck, liver or kidney cancer. CDR3s include the opening cysteine and the closing phenylalanine or tryptophan. A D gene is named only where the DNA matches it firmly. Only part of the rows carry a size: once, few, many, or a class if the clone is expanded.

>TRBJ2-5|TRBD2|TRBV7-2|NA
TGTGCCAGCAGCTTAGCGATGCTAGCGGGAAAAGAGACCCAGTACTTC
CASSLAMLAGKETQYF
>TRBJ2-7|NA|TRBV21-1|NA
TGTGCCAGCAGCAAAGTTCTAGCGGGAGGGCCTTCCCAGCACGAGCAGTACTTC
CASSKVLAGGPSQHEQYF
>TRBJ1-1|TRBD1|TRBV5-1|NA
TGCGCCAGCAGCGTGACAGGGGGCATGAACACTGAAGCTTTCTTT
CASSVTGGMNTEAFF
>TRBJ2-6|NA|TRBV2|NA
TGTGCCAGCAGTAAAGCAGGGGCCAACGTCCTGACTTTC
CASSKAGANVLTF
>TRBJ2-2|NA|TRBV10-3|NA
TGTGCCATCAGTGAGACTTACCCGGCCGGGGAGCTGTTTTTT
CAISETYPAGELFF
>TRBJ1-2|NA|TRBV2|NA
TGTGCCAGCAAGGGGGAGGCAAACTATGGCTACACCTTC
CASKGEANYGYTF
>TRBJ2-1|TRBD1|TRBV6-5|NA
TGTGCCAGCAGGCGGACAGGGGGCATATACAATGAGCAGTTCTTC
CASRRTGGIYNEQFF
>TRBJ2-1|NA|TRBV28|NA
TGTGCCAGCAGCTCGCTCGGGGCAAAAAATGAGCAGTTCTTC
CASSSLGAKNEQFF
>TRBJ2-1|NA|TRBV6-4|NA
TGTGCCAGCAGTTCAGCGGAAGGGCGGAATGAGCAGTTCTTC
CASSSAEGRNEQFF
>TRBJ2-1|TRBD2|TRBV6-5|NA
TGTGCCAGCAGCCACGGACTGGGCGGGAGGAATGAGCAGTTCTTC
CASSHGLGGRNEQFF
>TRBJ2-7|TRBD2|TRBV9|NA
TGTGCCAGCAGCCAAGTTATCACTAGCGGGAACTACGAGCAGTACTTC
CASSQVITSGNYEQYF
>TRBJ2-5|TRBD1|TRBV5-6|few
TGTGCCAGCAGCGGACAGGTTGGGGAGACCCAGTACTTC
CASSGQVGETQYF
>TRBJ2-6|TRBD2|TRBV27|once
TGTGCCAGCACAGGACTAGCGGGCTCTGGGGCCAACGTCCTGACTTTC
CASTGLAGSGANVLTF
>TRBJ2-3|TRBD1|TRBV19|NA
TGTGCCAGTAGTTGGGTGGGACAGACAGATACGCAGTATTTT
CASSWVGQTDTQYF
>TRBJ2-7|TRBD2|TRBV9|NA
TGTGCCAGCAGCGTAGCGGGGGGACTGACCTACGAGCAGTACTTC
CASSVAGGLTYEQYF
>TRBJ1-5|TRBD1|TRBV28|NA
TGTGCCAGCAGCCACAACATGGGACAGGGGGCAGGGTTGACCCAGCATTTT
CASSHNMGQGAGLTQHF
>TRBJ2-7|NA|TRBV27|few
TGTGCCAGCAGTCCCAGGACTTTCGGGACATACGAGCAGTACTTC
CASSPRTFGTYEQYF
>TRBJ1-5|TRBD1|TRBV28|once
TGTGCCAGCAGTTGGACAGGGAGGAATCAGCCCCAGCATTTT
CASSWTGRNQPQHF
>TRBJ2-3|NA|TRBV19|NA
TGTGCCAGTAGTCAGGACATCACCACAGATACGCAGTATTTT
CASSQDITTDTQYF
>TRBJ2-5|TRBD2|TRBV4-2|few
TGTGCCAGCAGCCAAGTCGCCAGCGGGAACCAAGAGACCCAGTACTTC
CASSQVASGNQETQYF
>TRBJ2-1|TRBD2|TRBV11-3|NA
TGTGCCAGCAGCTTAGGACTAGCGGGCTACAATGAGCAGTTCTTC
CASSLGLAGYNEQFF
>TRBJ2-7|NA|TRBV6-6|once
TGTGCCAGCAAGATACAGGGAGCTTCCTACGAGCAGTACTTC
CASKIQGASYEQYF
>TRBJ2-5|NA|TRBV29-1|NA
TGCAGCGACCGAGGAGGGGGCGGACAAGAGACCCAGTACTTC
CSDRGGGGQETQYF
>TRBJ2-3|TRBD2|TRBV7-3|once
TGTGCCAGCAGCTTACAACTAGCGGGTCCAGATACGCAGTATTTT
CASSLQLAGPDTQYF
>TRBJ2-2|NA|TRBV7-9|NA
TGTGCCAGCAGCTTCGCGGGACCGAACACCGGGGAGCTGTTTTTT
CASSFAGPNTGELFF
>TRBJ1-5|TRBD1|TRBV2|NA
TGTGCCACCCGAGCAGGGGGACGTCAGCCCCAGCATTTT
CATRAGGRQPQHF
>TRBJ2-7|NA|TRBV19|NA
TGTGCCAGTAGTCTAGGCCGAAGCTCCTACGAGCAGTACTTC
CASSLGRSSYEQYF
>TRBJ1-3|NA|TRBV2|NA
TGTGCCAGCAGAGGCGTGTTCTCTGGAAACACCATATATTTT
CASRGVFSGNTIYF
>TRBJ2-7|NA|TRBV6-1|NA
TGTGCCAGCAGAGCACAGGCTACTACCTACGAGCAGTACTTC
CASRAQATTYEQYF
>TRBJ2-3|NA|TRBV6-5|NA
TGTGCCAGCAGTTATTACGCCAGGAGCACAGATACGCAGTATTTT
CASSYYARSTDTQYF
>TRBJ2-7|NA|TRBV4-2|NA
TGTGCCAGCAGCCAAGACGTCGACTCCCGGGTACAGTACTTC
CASSQDVDSRVQYF